The present T cell receptor (beta chain) was sequenced within a study of shared clonotypes between healthy human individuals. Study outcomes and limitations: Some naive CD4 clonotypes, roughly 4.8%, turned up in common across several donors. Clonotype sharing among the donors was expected to vary with sequencing depth. Richness estimates generally favored naive over memory subsets.

The assay was immunoSEQ multiplex PCR, and TCRdb's table has in-frame clones only and misses some. Among roughly 660,000 clones, roughly 88% were seen once, and the ten largest hold roughly 36%. CDR1 is MNHEY, CDR2 SVGAGI, per germline. This CDR3 spans 13 amino acids. V was trimmed by 2 bases and J by 8 bases, leaving 12 bases between them. With respect to this clone: Its antigen remains unknown.

CD8 memory comprised CD45RO+ plus CCR7-negative CD45RA+ TemRA cells. The receptor comes from a man aged 18 to 30 in good health. Some clones in this sample may be carry-over from other donors' samples. The chain recombines TRBV6-5 with TRBJ1-2; D gene ambiguous. Sequencing used memory CD8+ T cells from PBMCs. Specified subset: CD45RO+ cells pooled with CCR7-negative TemRA cells. The CDR3 nucleotides read TGTGCCAGCAGTTACGATTTAGGGTTCGGCTACACCTTC. Its protein is CASSYDLGFGYTF.